The sequence of this T cell receptor (beta chain) was determined in a study of blood T cells in healthy people across ages. As for the study in general: Template switching caught about one barcoded beta molecule for each two T cells.

This clonotype was detected only a few times. Its antigen is currently unknown. The use of a sample-barcoded 5' primer and a J-beta primer mix characterized a second PCR of roughly 6 to 11 cycles. A template-switch adaptor that had 12 random nucleotides put a tag on each cDNA molecule. Each CDR3 protein gets one entry after TCRdb re-called the 5' RACE reads with MiXCR. The profile shows about 1,500,000 distinct CDR3 sequences, about 30% of them singletons. In germline, CDR1 is SGHTA, CDR2 FQGNSA. Trimming took off 7 bases at V and 2 bases at J, with 17 bases between the two ends. The CDR3 loop spans 15 amino acids. Findings and caveats of the study: Any changes in expanded clonotypes were possibly confounded, as donor CMV status remained unknown.

This clonotype was obtained from a woman between 25 and 40 years old in good health. The rearrangement joins TRBV7-2 to TRBJ2-5; D may be TRBD1 or TRBD2 (5 bases each). Sequencing was performed on blood. CDR3 residues: CASKEPGPVQETQYF. The CDR3 nucleotides read TGTGCCAGCAAAGAACCGGGACCGGTACAAGAGACCCAGTACTTC.